The clone carrying this T cell receptor (beta chain) was counted between two and nine times. Its antigen remains unidentified. These data belong to a study of regulatory T cells in long-lasting Graves disease. Time point here: persistent/refractory GD, antithyroid drugs over 5 years with positive TRAb. Isolated PBMC RNA provided the starting material for the TCR library. V was clipped by 7 bases and J by 6 bases, with 12 bases between them. The CDR3 sequence is 13 residues long. Germline values: CDR1 ENHRY, CDR2 SYGVKD. Library construction for TCR beta used iRepertoire HTBI primers and Arm-PCR of CDR3 regions. Each CDR3 protein is one row after TCRdb ran MiXCR on the multiplex PCR reads. The table records roughly 470,000 distinct CDR3 sequences, less than 25% of them present only once. Study observations and caveats: Between persistent patients, roughly 2,600 public clonotypes were shared, exceeding the roughly 1,000 shared between new patients.

The receptor's source is a female donor with Graves disease. The chain uses TRBV10-3 and TRBJ2-2; perhaps TRBD1 as D (6 bases). This specimen was peripheral blood mononuclear cells (PBMCs), taken when the disease was refractory, from a patient treated with antithyroid drugs. In DNA form, the CDR3 reads TGTGCCATCAACCTCCAGGGGCCCGGGGAGCTGTTTTTT. Protein product: CAINLQGPGELFF.